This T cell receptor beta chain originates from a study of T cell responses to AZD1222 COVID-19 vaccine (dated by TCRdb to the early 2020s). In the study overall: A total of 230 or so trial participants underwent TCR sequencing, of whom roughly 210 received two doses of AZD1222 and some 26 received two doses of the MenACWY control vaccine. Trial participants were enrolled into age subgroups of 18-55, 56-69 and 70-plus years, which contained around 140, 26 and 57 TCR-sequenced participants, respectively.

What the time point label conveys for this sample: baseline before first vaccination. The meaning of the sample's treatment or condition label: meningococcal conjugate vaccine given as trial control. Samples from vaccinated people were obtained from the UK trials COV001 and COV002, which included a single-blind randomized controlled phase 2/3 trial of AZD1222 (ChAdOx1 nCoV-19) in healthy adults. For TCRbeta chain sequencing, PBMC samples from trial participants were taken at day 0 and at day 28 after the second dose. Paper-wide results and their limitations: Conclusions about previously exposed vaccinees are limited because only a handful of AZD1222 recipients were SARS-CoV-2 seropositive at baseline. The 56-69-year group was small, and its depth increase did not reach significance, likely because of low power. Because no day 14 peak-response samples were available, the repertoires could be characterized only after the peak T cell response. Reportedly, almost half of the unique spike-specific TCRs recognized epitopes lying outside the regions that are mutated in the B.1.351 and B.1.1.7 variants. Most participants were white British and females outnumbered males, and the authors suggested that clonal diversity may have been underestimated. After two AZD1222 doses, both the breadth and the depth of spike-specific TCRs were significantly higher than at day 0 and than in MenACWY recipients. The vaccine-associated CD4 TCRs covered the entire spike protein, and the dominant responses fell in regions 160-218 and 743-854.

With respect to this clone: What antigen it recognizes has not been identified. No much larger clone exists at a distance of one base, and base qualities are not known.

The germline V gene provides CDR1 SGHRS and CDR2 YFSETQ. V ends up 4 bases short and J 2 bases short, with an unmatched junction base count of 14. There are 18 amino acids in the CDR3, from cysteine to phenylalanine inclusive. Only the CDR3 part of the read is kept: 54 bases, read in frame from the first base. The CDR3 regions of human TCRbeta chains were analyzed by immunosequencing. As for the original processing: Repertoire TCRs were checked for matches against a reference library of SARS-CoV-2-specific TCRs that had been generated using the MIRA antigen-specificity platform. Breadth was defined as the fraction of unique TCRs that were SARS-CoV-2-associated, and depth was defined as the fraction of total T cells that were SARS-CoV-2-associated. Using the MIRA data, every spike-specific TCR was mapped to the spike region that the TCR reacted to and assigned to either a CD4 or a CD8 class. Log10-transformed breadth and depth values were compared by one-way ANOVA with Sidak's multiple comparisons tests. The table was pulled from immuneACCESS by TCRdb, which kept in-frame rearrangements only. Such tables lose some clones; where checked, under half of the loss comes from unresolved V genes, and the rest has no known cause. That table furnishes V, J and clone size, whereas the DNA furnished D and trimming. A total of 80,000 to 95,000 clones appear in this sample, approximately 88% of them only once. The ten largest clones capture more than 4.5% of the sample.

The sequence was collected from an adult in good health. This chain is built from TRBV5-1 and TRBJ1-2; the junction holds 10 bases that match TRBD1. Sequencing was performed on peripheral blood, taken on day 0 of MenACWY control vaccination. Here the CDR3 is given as CASSLRDRGPNGNYGYTF. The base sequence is TGCGCCAGCAGCCTCCGGGACAGGGGACCTAACGGGAACTATGGCTACACCTTC. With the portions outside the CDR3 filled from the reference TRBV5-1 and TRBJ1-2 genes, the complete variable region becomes KAGVTQTPRYLIKTRGQQVTLSCSPISGHRSVSWYQQTPGQGLQFLFEYFSETQRNKGNFPGRFSGRQFSNSRSEMNVSTLELGDSALYLCASSLRDRGPNGNYGYTFGSGTRLTVV.